The present TCR beta chain was sequenced within a study of cytomegalovirus exposure and HLA in healthy donors. Points from the study as a whole: Researchers catalogued about 160 TCR beta chains as cytomegalovirus-associated.

As for this clone: Its antigen is not identified.

60 Vbeta and 13 Jbeta primers were used in PCR. The table came from immunoSEQ multiplex PCR; TCRdb's copy has only in-frame clones and leaves some out. Of about 31,000 clones in the sample, around nine tenths were seen once. V dropped 3 bases and J dropped 0 bases, with 12 bases sitting between them. CDR3 size: 17 residues. Per germline, CDR1 ENHRY and CDR2 SYGVKD. J is TRBJ2-6 and V is TRBV10-3; TRBD1 is a possible D gene (5 bases). Sequencing used PBMCs. The origin of this receptor is a boy younger than 18 in good health and CMV-seronegative. In DNA, the CDR3 is TGTGCCATCAGTGATGGTGACAGCGCCTCTGGGGCCAACGTCCTGACTTTC. Translation gives CAISDGDSASGANVLTF.